This T cell receptor beta chain appears in the sequencing data of a study of radiotherapy plus CTLA-4 blockade in lung cancer. This clone was seen a single time. Libraries were prepared by immunoSEQ multiplex PCR; TCRdb keeps only in-frame clonotypes and omits some of them. The sample records some 25,000 clones, 71% being singletons. CTLA-4 blockade using ipilimumab, together with focal radiation, was received by patients with chemo-refractory metastatic non-small-cell lung cancer. The TCR sequence derives from a human donor with non-small cell lung cancer whose response to radiotherapy plus ipilimumab could not be evaluated. The sample here was peripheral blood, taken from a patient treated with radiotherapy plus ipilimumab.

CDR3: CASSLNYEQYF. The CDR3 nucleotides read TGTGCCAGCAGTCTTAACTACGAGCAGTACTTC. The V and J genes are TRBV28 and TRBJ2-7; D is unclear. The CDR3 is 11 amino acids. Germline CDR1 reads MDHEN; CDR2 reads SYDVKM. The ends were cut back, 5 bases at V and 3 bases at J, with 5 bases in the middle.